These 16 T cell receptor beta chains came from one sample sequenced in a study of T cell changes during pregnancy in multiple sclerosis. The assay was immunoSEQ multiplex PCR, and TCRdb's table has in-frame clones only and misses some. The table records about 70,000 clones, more than 90% of them present only once. This specimen was peripheral blood, taken in the third trimester of pregnancy. The source is a female donor with multiple sclerosis, enrolled in a pregnancy study.

The rearrangement links TRBV6-1 to TRBJ2-7, with TRBD2 matching over 8 bases. The CDR3 loop spans 17 amino acids. Germline V gene lookup returns CDR1 MNHNS and CDR2 SASEGT. With 2 bases clipped from V and 6 bases from J, the junction kept 15 bases outside the gene matches. The CDR3, as DNA: TGTGCCAGCAGTGAAAAATTGTTCGGTAGCGGGACGATCGAGCAGTACTTC. Translating gives CASSEKLFGSGTIEQYF.

This clone was recorded only once. The chain employs TRBV5-1 and TRBJ2-7; D might be TRBD1 (6 bases). Trimming stripped 4 bases from V and 6 bases from J, with 17 bases between. The length of the CDR3 is 14 residues. Germline V CDR1 and CDR2: SGHRS, YFSETQ. The CDR3 loop is CASSTQGRGAEQYF. CDR3 DNA sequence: TGCGCCAGCAGCACACAGGGCCGTGGAGCCGAGCAGTACTTC. Based on the CDR3 plus reference TRBV5-1 and TRBJ2-7, the full variable domain is KAGVTQTPRYLIKTRGQQVTLSCSPISGHRSVSWYQQTPGQGLQFLFEYFSETQRNKGNFPGRFSGRQFSNSRSEMNVSTLELGDSALYLCASSTQGRGAEQYFGPGTRLTVT.

Points on this clone: Other DNA sequences in the sample encode the same CDR3. V is TRBV11-3 and J is TRBJ2-2, with 7 bases lining up with TRBD1. Germline V lookup: CDR1 SGHNT, CDR2 YENEEA. After removal of 1 base from V and 5 bases from J, the junction contained 4 bases not matched to a gene. The CDR3 spans 15 residues. The CDR3 sequence is CASSLGQGNTGELFF. The DNA of the CDR3 is TGTGCCAGCAGCTTAGGACAGGGAAATACCGGGGAGCTGTTTTTT.

The V call is TRBV4-1, the J call TRBJ2-7; 7 bases align to TRBD2. The CDR3 consists of 14 residues. J was trimmed by 7 bases and V by 3 bases; bases with no gene match: 9. CDR1 and CDR2 from the germline V gene are MGHRA and YSYEKL. The CDR3 sequence: CASSQGGSLGEQYF. In DNA, the CDR3 is TGCGCCAGCAGCCAGGGGGGGTCTCTAGGGGAGCAGTACTTC.

The V and J genes are TRBV27 and TRBJ2-7; a possible D gene is TRBD1 (6 bases). The V end was cut by 5 bases, the J end by 0 bases, with 14 bases between. The CDR3 is made up of 15 amino acids. Germline-derived CDR1 and CDR2 are MNHEY and SMNVEV (reference sequence). The CDR3 spells CASSPRQVSSYEQYF. The CDR3 nucleotides read TGTGCCAGCAGTCCCCGACAGGTGAGCTCCTACGAGCAGTACTTC.

The chain employs TRBV6-5 and TRBJ1-5; D unresolved. Germline V CDR1 and CDR2: MNHEY, SVGAGI. The V end lost 6 bases, the J end lost 5 bases, and 11 bases lay between the germline ends. CDR3 length: 13 residues. The CDR3 DNA follows: TGTGCCAGCAGCTCGACCGGGGATCAGCCCCAGCATTTT. It translates to CASSSTGDQPQHF.

This rearrangement joins TRBV6-6 to TRBJ2-7; tentative D call: TRBD1 (6 bases). This CDR3 is built from 14 residues. V dropped 5 bases and J dropped 5 bases, with 16 bases sitting between them. Germline V gives CDR1 MNHNY, CDR2 SVGAGI (reference sequence). The CDR3 DNA reads as TGTGCCAGCAGTCAAACAGGGTCATATAACGAGCAGTACTTC. It specifies CASSQTGSYNEQYF.

This clone was seen just once. A junction end diverges from the germline sequence, so it may reflect a read error. The chain combines TRBV7-9 with TRBJ2-1; D is perhaps TRBD2 (6 bases). CDR1 SEHNR and CDR2 FQNEAQ come from the germline V gene (reference sequence). The CDR3 contains 18 residues. The CDR3 DNA reads TGTGCCAGCAGCTTAGTGGGGCCCGGGGGATTCTCCGACAATGAGCAGTTCTTC. It codes for CASSLVGPGGFSDNEQFF. The full variable domain, rest sourced from reference TRBV7-9 and TRBJ2-1, is DTGVSQNPRHKITKRGQNVTFRCDPISEHNRLYWYRQTLGQGPEFLTYFQNEAQLEKSRLLSDRFSAERPKGSFSTLEIQRTEQGDSAMYLCASSLVGPGGFSDNEQFFGPGTRLTVL.

The chain uses TRBV5-5 and TRBJ2-7, with TRBD2 identical over 8 bases. V was pared by 0 bases and J by 5 bases, with 10 bases of the junction left unmatched. Germline V gene data show CDR1 as SGHKS and CDR2 as YYEKEE (reference sequence). This CDR3 is built from 16 residues. The CDR3 region is CASSLAPGTSGDEQYF. CDR3 DNA sequence: TGTGCCAGCAGCTTGGCCCCCGGGACTAGTGGTGACGAGCAGTACTTC.

This chain uses TRBV12-2 with TRBJ2-3; TRBD1, the table's D call, was not compared with the DNA. TRBV12-2 is a pseudogene segment. The CDR3 loop spans 16 amino acids. In DNA, the CDR3 is TGTGCAACCCGGATCTGGACGGACAATAGCACAGATACGCAGTATTTT. Residues: CATRIWTDNSTDTQYF.

J is TRBJ2-3 and V is TRBV18; 8 positions agree with TRBD1. V shed 3 bases and J 1 base; nucleotides not matched to a gene: 3. CDR1 KGHSH and CDR2 LQKENI come from the germline V gene. The CDR3 totals 15 residues. This CDR3 reads CASSPGQGGTDTQYF. CDR3 nucleotides: TGTGCCAGCTCACCCGGACAGGGAGGCACAGATACGCAGTATTTT.

The rearrangement links TRBV28 to TRBJ2-5; 10 nucleotides line up with TRBD2. The CDR3 runs 15 residues. CDR1 and CDR2 (germline): MDHEN, SYDVKM. With 2 bases clipped from V and 3 bases from J, the junction kept 3 bases outside the gene matches. This CDR3 is CASSLPGLAKETQYF. In DNA, the CDR3 is TGTGCCAGCAGTTTACCGGGACTAGCGAAAGAGACCCAGTACTTC.

The V call is TRBV9, the J call TRBJ1-1, with 8 nucleotides matching TRBD1. Trimming at V came to 4 bases and at J to 5 bases, leaving 10 bases not matched to a gene. Germline V gene data show CDR1 as SGDLS and CDR2 as YYNGEE. The CDR3 extends over 15 amino acids. The CDR3 DNA reads as TGTGCCAGCAGCAGACGGACAGGGAAGGAGACTGAAGCTTTCTTT. Translated, it gives CASSRRTGKETEAFF.

The chain combines TRBV19 with TRBJ1-5, with D uncertain. Germline loops: CDR1 LNHDA, CDR2 SQIVND (reference sequence). The CDR3 extends over 16 amino acids. V dropped 6 bases and J dropped 0 bases, with 15 bases sitting between them. The CDR3 reads CASSSGNFYSNQPQHF. Written as DNA, the CDR3 is TGTGCCAGTAGCTCGGGAAACTTTTATAGCAATCAGCCCCAGCATTTT. Full variable domain (outside the CDR3, taken from reference TRBV19 and TRBJ1-5): DGGITQSPKYLFRKEGQNVTLSCEQNLNHDAMYWYRQDPGQGLRLIYYSQIVNDFQKGDIAEGYSVSREKKESFPLTVTSAQKNPTAFYLCASSSGNFYSNQPQHFGDGTRLSIL.

V gene TRBV4-2 combines with J gene TRBJ2-7, with a tentative D call TRBD1 (6 bases). There are 15 residues in the CDR3. The V and J ends lost 0 bases and 2 bases respectively, with 11 bases between them. The germline gives CDR1 LGHNA, CDR2 YNFKEQ. The CDR3 spells CASSQEGSGAYEQYF. The CDR3 region has the DNA TGTGCCAGCAGCCAAGAAGGATCAGGGGCCTACGAGCAGTACTTC.

The rearrangement joins TRBV10-3 to TRBJ2-5; D might be TRBD2 (6 bases). Trimming stripped 0 bases from V and 5 bases from J, with 13 bases between. CDR3 length: 15 amino acids. Looked up from germline, CDR1 is ENHRY and CDR2 is SYGVKD. The DNA for the CDR3 is TGTGCCATCAGTGAGTCGCGGGGAACGGGCGAGACCCAGTACTTC. It codes for CAISESRGTGETQYF.